Listed below are T cell receptor beta chains from one sample, sequenced in a study of technical replicates of blood from several donors. The assay was immunoSEQ multiplex PCR, and TCRdb's table has in-frame clones only and misses some. The profile shows fewer than 85,000 clones, about 94% of them singletons. The specimen sequenced was T cells isolated from PBMCs. The origin of the receptors is a human donor in good health. Both conserved end residues are part of each CDR3. D genes are given only for firm matches. Part of the rows lack a size; the others show once, few, many or a class for expanded clones.

D	J	size	V	DNA	CDR3
NA	TRBJ1-2	NA	TRBV28	TGTGCCAGCAGTCTCTGGGGAGATGGCTACACCTTC	CASSLWGDGYTF
TRBD2	TRBJ2-1	NA	TRBV11-2	TGTGCCAGCAGTCCTCTGGGCGGGAGGGACTACAATGAGCAGTTCTTC	CASSPLGGRDYNEQFF
NA	TRBJ1-1	once	TRBV5-1	TGCGCCAGCAGCCTCAGGGGCGGTTGGGACACTGAAGCTTTCTTT	CASSLRGGWDTEAFF
TRBD2	TRBJ2-5	NA	TRBV5-1	TGCGCCAGCAGCACTTCGGGAGGGCCGGATGAGACCCAGTACTTC	CASSTSGGPDETQYF
TRBD1	TRBJ2-2	NA	TRBV7-3	TGTGCCAGCAGCCCGGGACAGCCCACCGGGGAGCTGTTTTTT	CASSPGQPTGELFF
NA	TRBJ2-7	NA	TRBV19	TGTGCCAGTAGTATCAGCGGGTCCTCCAGCTCCTACGAGCAGTACTTC	CASSISGSSSSYEQYF
NA	TRBJ1-3	once	TRBV6-1	TGTGCCAGCAGTGAAGAACACTCTGGAAACACCATATATTTT	CASSEEHSGNTIYF
TRBD1	TRBJ2-7	NA	TRBV5-1	TGCGCCAGCAGCGCCGGACAGGGGGCCTACGAGCAGTACTTC	CASSAGQGAYEQYF
NA	TRBJ1-1	NA	TRBV7-9	TGTGCCAGCAGCTTGGACAGGAACACTGAAGCTTTCTTT	CASSLDRNTEAFF
NA	TRBJ2-4	NA	TRBV28	TGTGCCAGCGGTGGAACGGGACAAGGGGACATTCAGTACTTC	CASGGTGQGDIQYF
TRBD1	TRBJ2-5	NA	TRBV4-1	TGCGCCAGCAGCCACCCCGGGACAGCTGCATATCAAGAGACCCAGTACTTC	CASSHPGTAAYQETQYF
TRBD1	TRBJ2-3	once	TRBV5-5	TGTGCCAGCAGCCTCCAGGGGGCTAGAAGGGATACGCAGTATTTT	CASSLQGARRDTQYF
TRBD1	TRBJ1-6	NA	TRBV14	TGTGCCAGCAGCCTAGGGACAGGGCATTCACCCCTCCACTTT	CASSLGTGHSPLHF
NA	TRBJ1-1	NA	TRBV5-1	TGCGCCAGCAGCTTGTCCGGGGGACGCACTGAAGCTTTCTTT	CASSLSGGRTEAFF
NA	TRBJ1-1	NA	TRBV28	TGTGCCAGCAGCCTGGGACAACTGAACACTGAAGCTTTCTTT	CASSLGQLNTEAFF
NA	TRBJ2-2	NA	TRBV2	TGTGCCAGCAGTGGGCACCCCGGGGAGCTGTTTTTT	CASSGHPGELFF
NA	TRBJ2-6	NA	TRBV5-1	TGCGCCACCTCGCAGGGGGGAACTGGGGCCAACGTCCTGACTTTC	CATSQGGTGANVLTF
NA	TRBJ2-1	once	TRBV29-1	TGCAGCGTTGATAGGCGGGGTGATTACAATGAGCAGTTCTTC	CSVDRRGDYNEQFF
TRBD2	TRBJ2-3	NA	TRBV28	TGTGCCAGCAGGGACTATGGGGGGGGCACAGATACGCAGTATTTT	CASRDYGGGTDTQYF
TRBD1	TRBJ1-2	NA	TRBV6-5	TGTGCCAGCGGACAGGGGAGGTCAGACACCTTC	CASGQGRSDTF
TRBD1	TRBJ2-7	NA	TRBV7-8	TGTGCCAGCACCGACCTGGGACAGTTCTACGAGCAGTACTTC	CASTDLGQFYEQYF
TRBD2	TRBJ2-7	NA	TRBV7-7	TGTGCTAGCAGCCCCGGGGGGGGGACCTACGAGCAGTACTTC	CASSPGGGTYEQYF
NA	TRBJ1-1	NA	TRBV19	TGTGCCAGTAGTATAAAGGGGCTTGGTTTCACTGAAGCTTTCTTT	CASSIKGLGFTEAFF
NA	TRBJ2-1	NA	TRBV10-3	TGTGCCATCAGACCCCTTGGGGCTAACAATGAGCAGTTCTTC	CAIRPLGANNEQFF
TRBD1	TRBJ2-1	NA	TRBV7-6	TGTGCCAGCAGCTACCAGAGGACAGGGAACAATGAGCAGTTCTTC	CASSYQRTGNNEQFF
TRBD1	TRBJ2-6	once	TRBV25-1	TGTGCCAGCAGGAAACAGGGGTCAGAGGCCAACGTCCTGACTTTC	CASRKQGSEANVLTF
NA	TRBJ1-1	NA	TRBV9	TGTGCCAGCAGCGGACAGGTGAGCACTGAAGCTTTCTTT	CASSGQVSTEAFF
TRBD1	TRBJ2-2	NA	TRBV6-5	TGTGCCAGCAGACCCCAGGGGGCCCACACCGGGGAGCTGTTTTTT	CASRPQGAHTGELFF
TRBD2	TRBJ2-5	once	TRBV7-7	TGTGCCAGCAGCTTAGAAGCTAGCGGGATGGAAGAGACCCAGTACTTC	CASSLEASGMEETQYF
NA	TRBJ2-7	NA	TRBV25-1	TGTGCCAGCAGTGAATTAGGAGGTTCCTTTTACGAGCAGTACTTC	CASSELGGSFYEQYF
TRBD1	TRBJ2-7	NA	TRBV19	TGTGCCAGTAGCTACCAAAGACAGGGGAGCCACGAGCAGTACTTC	CASSYQRQGSHEQYF
NA	TRBJ1-1	NA	TRBV4-1	TGCGCCAGCAGCCATCTGCAGGGACTAGAAAGGAGCCCGATGAACACTGAAGCTTTCTTT	CASSHLQGLERSPMNTEAFF
NA	TRBJ2-4	NA	TRBV7-2	TGTGCCAGCAGCTGGGTAGGCGGAGCTCTAGCCAAAAACATTCAGTACTTC	CASSWVGGALAKNIQYF
TRBD1	TRBJ1-5	NA	TRBV7-2	TGTGCCAGCAGCCGACTGACAGGGATGCGGCCCCAGCATTTT	CASSRLTGMRPQHF
TRBD1	TRBJ2-7	NA	TRBV9	TGTGCCAGCAGCGTAGGAACACAGGGGTCCTACGAGCAGTACTTC	CASSVGTQGSYEQYF
NA	TRBJ1-6	NA	TRBV30	TGTGCCTGGAGTTCACCAGGACAGCCTTCTGGGCCCCTCCACTTT	CAWSSPGQPSGPLHF
NA	TRBJ1-1	NA	TRBV19	TGTGCCAGTAGTACTCTCGGGGTGGCAGTCAGCACTGAAGCTTTCTTT	CASSTLGVAVSTEAFF
NA	TRBJ2-5	NA	TRBV21-1	TGTGCCAGCAGCAAAATTTGTGGTCAGCTGGGACAGGGGGCTGAGACCCAGTACTTC	CASSKICGQLGQGAETQYF
TRBD2	TRBJ2-5	NA	TRBV5-1	TGCGCCAGCAGCTTTCGGGGGGGCCCGCAAGAGACCCAGTACTTC	CASSFRGGPQETQYF
NA	TRBJ2-2	NA	TRBV5-4	TGTGCCAGCAGCTTGGCCCGCGTCGCGAACACCGGGGAGCTGTTTTTT	CASSLARVANTGELFF
NA	TRBJ2-4	NA	TRBV2	TGTGCCAGCACGGGGTTAGCCAAAAACATTCAGTACTTC	CASTGLAKNIQYF
TRBD1	TRBJ1-6	NA	TRBV27	TGTGCCAGCAGCTTCTCGACAGGGAACTATAATTCACCCCTCCACTTT	CASSFSTGNYNSPLHF
TRBD2	TRBJ2-7	NA	TRBV4-1	TGCGCCAGCAGCCAAGTCGCTAGCGGGGGGGCCTACGAGCAGTACTTC	CASSQVASGGAYEQYF
TRBD1	TRBJ2-5	NA	TRBV5-6	TGTGCCAGCAGCACAAGGGACAGGGGCCCTGTAGGGACCCAGTACTTC	CASSTRDRGPVGTQYF
NA	TRBJ1-5	NA	TRBV15	TGTGCCACCAGCAGAGCGGGGGGCGGCCAGCCCCAGCATTTT	CATSRAGGGQPQHF
TRBD1	TRBJ2-1	NA	TRBV5-6	TGTGCCAGCAGCCTAACGGGACAGGGGAGCAATGAGCAGTTCTTC	CASSLTGQGSNEQFF
NA	TRBJ2-7	NA	TRBV7-9	TGTGCCAGCAGCTCCCAGGAGGAGTACTTC	CASSSQEEYF
NA	TRBJ1-4	NA	TRBV2	TGTGCCAGCAGGCCCCCGACCCCCGGGGGAAAACTGTTTTTT	CASRPPTPGGKLFF
NA	TRBJ2-3	NA	TRBV29-1	TGCAGCGTTGTTGAGGGCCTACTACCAGATACGCAGTATTTT	CSVVEGLLPDTQYF
TRBD1	TRBJ2-7	once	TRBV6-6	TGTGCCAGCAGTTACTTTGACAGGGGGTACGAGCAGTACTTC	CASSYFDRGYEQYF
NA	TRBJ1-4	NA	TRBV7-9	TGTGCCAGCAGCTTAGGACTGGCAACTAATGAAAAACTGTTTTTT	CASSLGLATNEKLFF
NA	TRBJ2-3	NA	TRBV13	TGTGCCAGCAGCTTAGGGTTTAGGGGGGGGGATACGCAGTATTTT	CASSLGFRGGDTQYF
TRBD2	TRBJ2-3	NA	TRBV7-6	TGTGCCAGCAGCTTAAGGGAGAGCGGGAGGGGCACAGATACGCAGTATTTT	CASSLRESGRGTDTQYF